This TCR beta chain was profiled in a study of cytomegalovirus exposure and HLA in healthy donors. Study outcomes and limitations: TCR beta sequences reportedly predicted most subjects' HLA-A and HLA-B alleles accurately. As a later analysis showed, a missense DCLRE1C variant was linked to trimming of TCR beta V- and J-genes.

V shed 5 bases and J shed 10 bases, with 12 bases lying between them. The CDR3 contains 12 residues. Germline loops: CDR1 SEHNR, CDR2 FQNEAQ (reference sequence). The PCR was carried out with 60 Vbeta primers and 13 Jbeta primers. Clones were read by immunoSEQ multiplex PCR, and TCRdb kept only the in-frame ones, dropping some. The sample lists 200,000 to 300,000 clones; 84% were seen once. Notes on this clone: Its antigen is undetermined.

This clonotype originated in a woman aged 40 to 55 in good health and CMV-seropositive. The genes are TRBV7-9 and TRBJ2-1; D is ambiguous. The sequenced sample was PBMCs. CDR3 region: CASSPRLSEQFF. The CDR3, as DNA: TGTGCCAGCAGCCCCCGCCTATCCGAGCAGTTCTTC.